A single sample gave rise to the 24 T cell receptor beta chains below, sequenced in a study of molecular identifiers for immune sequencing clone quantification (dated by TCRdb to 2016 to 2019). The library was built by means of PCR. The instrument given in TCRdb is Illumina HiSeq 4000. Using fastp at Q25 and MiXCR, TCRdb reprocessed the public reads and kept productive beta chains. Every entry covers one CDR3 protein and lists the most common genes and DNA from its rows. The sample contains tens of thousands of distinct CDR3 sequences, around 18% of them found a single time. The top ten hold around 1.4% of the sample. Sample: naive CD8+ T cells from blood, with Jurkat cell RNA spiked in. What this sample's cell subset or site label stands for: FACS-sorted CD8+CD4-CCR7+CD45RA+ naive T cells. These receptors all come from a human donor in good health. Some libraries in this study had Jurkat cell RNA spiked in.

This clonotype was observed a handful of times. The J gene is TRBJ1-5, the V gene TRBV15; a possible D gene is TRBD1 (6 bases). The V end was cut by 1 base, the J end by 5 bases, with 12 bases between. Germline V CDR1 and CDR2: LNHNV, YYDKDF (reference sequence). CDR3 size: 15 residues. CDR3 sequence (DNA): TGTGCCACCAGCAGAGGCCAGGGGAATGATCAGCCCCAGCATTTT. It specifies CATSRGQGNDQPQHF.

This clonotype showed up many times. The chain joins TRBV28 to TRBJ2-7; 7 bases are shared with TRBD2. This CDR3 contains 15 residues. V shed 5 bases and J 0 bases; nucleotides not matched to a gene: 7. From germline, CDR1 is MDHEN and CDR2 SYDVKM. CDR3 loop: CASSPRGTRSYEQYF. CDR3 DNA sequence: TGTGCCAGCAGTCCGCGGGGGACTCGCTCCTACGAGCAGTACTTC. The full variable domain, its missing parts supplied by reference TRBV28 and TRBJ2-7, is DVKVTQSSRYLVKRTGEKVFLECVQDMDHENMFWYRQDPGLGLRLIYFSYDVKMKEKGDIPEGYSVSREKKERFSLILESASTNQTSMYLCASSPRGTRSYEQYFGPGTRLTVT.

This chain's CDR3 is CASSLENRADTQYF. The CDR3, as DNA: TGTGCCAGCAGCTTAGAGAACAGGGCCGATACGCAGTATTTT. The chain uses TRBV11-2 and TRBJ2-3, with a tentative D call TRBD1 (6 bases). The CDR3 is 14 amino acids. Germline CDR1 is SGHAT and CDR2 is FQNNGV. The germline V and J ends were trimmed by 0 bases and 6 bases, with 10 bases remaining between them. Full variable domain (rest looked up from reference TRBV11-2 and TRBJ2-3): EAGVAQSPRYKIIEKRQSVAFWCNPISGHATLYWYQQILGQGPKLLIQFQNNGVVDDSQLPKDRFSAERLKGVDSTLKIQPAKLEDSAVYLCASSLENRADTQYFGPGTRLTVL.

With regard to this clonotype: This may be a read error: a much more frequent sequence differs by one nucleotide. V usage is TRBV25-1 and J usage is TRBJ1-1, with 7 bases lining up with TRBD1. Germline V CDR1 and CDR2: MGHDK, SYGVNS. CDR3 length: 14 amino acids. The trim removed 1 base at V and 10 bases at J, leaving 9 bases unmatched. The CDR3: CASSELREGAGAFF. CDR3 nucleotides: TGTGCCAGCAGTGAATTAAGGGAGGGGGCTGGAGCTTTCTTT. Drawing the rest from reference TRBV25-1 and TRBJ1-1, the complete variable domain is EADIYQTPRYLVIGTGKKITLECSQTMGHDKMYWYQQDPGMELHLIHYSYGVNSTEKGDLSSESTVSRIRTEHFPLTLESARPSHTSQYLCASSELREGAGAFFGQGTRLTVV.

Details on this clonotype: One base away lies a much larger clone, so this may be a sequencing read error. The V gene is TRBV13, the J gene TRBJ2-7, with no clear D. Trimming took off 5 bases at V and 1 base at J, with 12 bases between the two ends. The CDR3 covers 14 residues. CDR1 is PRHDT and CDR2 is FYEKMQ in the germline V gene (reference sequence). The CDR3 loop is CASSPVLGSYEQYF. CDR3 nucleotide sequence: TGTGCCAGCAGCCCCGTACTCGGATCCTACGAGCAGTACTTC.

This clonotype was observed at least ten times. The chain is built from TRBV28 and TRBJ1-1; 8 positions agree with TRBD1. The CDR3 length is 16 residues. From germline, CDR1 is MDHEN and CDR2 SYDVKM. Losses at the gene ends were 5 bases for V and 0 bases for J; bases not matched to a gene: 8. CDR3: CASSPGQGHMNTEAFF. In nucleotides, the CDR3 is TGTGCCAGCAGTCCCGGACAGGGCCATATGAACACTGAAGCTTTCTTT.

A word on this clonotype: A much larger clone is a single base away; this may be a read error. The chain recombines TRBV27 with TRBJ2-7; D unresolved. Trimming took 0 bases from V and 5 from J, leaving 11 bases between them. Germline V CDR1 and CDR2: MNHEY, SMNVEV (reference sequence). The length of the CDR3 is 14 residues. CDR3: CASSLSDNRDEQYF. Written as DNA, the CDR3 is TGTGCCAGCAGTTTATCTGACAATCGCGACGAGCAGTACTTC.

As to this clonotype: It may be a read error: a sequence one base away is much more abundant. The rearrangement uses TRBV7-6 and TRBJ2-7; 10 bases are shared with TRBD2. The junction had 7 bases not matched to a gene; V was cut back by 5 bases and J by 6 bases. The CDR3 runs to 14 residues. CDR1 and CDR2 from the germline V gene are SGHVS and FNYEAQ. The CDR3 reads CASSAGASGSEQYF. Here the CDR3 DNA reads TGTGCCAGCAGCGCAGGGGCTAGCGGGAGCGAGCAGTACTTC.

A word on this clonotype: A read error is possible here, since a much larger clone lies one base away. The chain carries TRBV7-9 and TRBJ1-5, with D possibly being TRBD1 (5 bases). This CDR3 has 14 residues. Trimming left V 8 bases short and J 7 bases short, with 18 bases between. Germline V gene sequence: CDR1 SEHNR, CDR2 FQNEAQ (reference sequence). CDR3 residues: CASCPRGASQPQHF. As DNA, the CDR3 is TGTGCCAGCTGCCCCCGGGGCGCAAGCCAGCCCCAGCATTTT.

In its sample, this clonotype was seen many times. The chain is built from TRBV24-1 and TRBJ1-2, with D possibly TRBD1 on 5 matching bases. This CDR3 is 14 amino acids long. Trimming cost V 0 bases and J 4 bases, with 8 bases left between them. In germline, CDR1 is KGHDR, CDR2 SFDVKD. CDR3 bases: TGTGCCACCAGTGATTTGCAGGGTTCCTATGGCTACACCTTC. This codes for CATSDLQGSYGYTF.

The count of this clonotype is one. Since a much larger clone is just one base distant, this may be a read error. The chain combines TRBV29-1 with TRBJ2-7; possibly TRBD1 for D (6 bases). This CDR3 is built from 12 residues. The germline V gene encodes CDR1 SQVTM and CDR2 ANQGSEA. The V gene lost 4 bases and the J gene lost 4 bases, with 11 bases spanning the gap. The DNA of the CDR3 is TGCAGCGTTGGAGAGGGGGAGTACGAGCAGTACTTC. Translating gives CSVGEGEYEQYF.

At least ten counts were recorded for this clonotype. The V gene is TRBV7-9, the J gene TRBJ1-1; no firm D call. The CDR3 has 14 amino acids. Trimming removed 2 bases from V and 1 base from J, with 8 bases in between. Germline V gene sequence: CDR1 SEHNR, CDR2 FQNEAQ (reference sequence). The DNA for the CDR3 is TGTGCCAGCAGCTTAATTCGCCGGAACACTGAAGCTTTCTTT. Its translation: CASSLIRRNTEAFF.

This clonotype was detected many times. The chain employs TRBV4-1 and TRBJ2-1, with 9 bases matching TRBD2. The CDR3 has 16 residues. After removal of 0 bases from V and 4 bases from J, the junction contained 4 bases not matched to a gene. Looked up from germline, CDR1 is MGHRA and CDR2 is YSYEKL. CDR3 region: CASSQDRLAGYNEQFF. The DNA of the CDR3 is TGCGCCAGCAGCCAAGATCGGCTAGCGGGGTACAATGAGCAGTTCTTC.

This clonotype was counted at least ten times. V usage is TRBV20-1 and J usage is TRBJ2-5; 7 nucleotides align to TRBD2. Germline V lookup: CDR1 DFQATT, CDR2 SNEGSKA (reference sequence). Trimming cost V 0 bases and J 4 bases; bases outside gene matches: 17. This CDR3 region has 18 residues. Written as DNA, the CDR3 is TGCAGTGCTAGAGATTTGGGAGGGCCTTCGTTTCAAGGAGAGACCCAGTACTTC. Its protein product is CSARDLGGPSFQGETQYF.

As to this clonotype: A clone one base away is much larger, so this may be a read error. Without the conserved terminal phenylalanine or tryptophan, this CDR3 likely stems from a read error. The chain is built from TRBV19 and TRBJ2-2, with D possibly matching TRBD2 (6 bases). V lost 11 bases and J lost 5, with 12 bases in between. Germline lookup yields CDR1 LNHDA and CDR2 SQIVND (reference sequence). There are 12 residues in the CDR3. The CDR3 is CAGEESTGELFL. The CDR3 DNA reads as TGTGCCGGGGAGGAATCAACCGGGGAGCTGTTTCTT.

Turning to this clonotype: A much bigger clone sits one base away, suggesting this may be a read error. The CDR3 DNA reads as TGTGCCAGCAGCTTAGTAGAAGCTTGCGAGCAGTACTTC. Amino acid sequence: CASSLVEACEQYF. The V call is TRBV7-8, the J call TRBJ2-7; no clear D gene. Germline values: CDR1 SGHVS, CDR2 FQNEAQ. Trimming took off 1 base at V and 6 bases at J, with 10 bases between the two ends. CDR3 length: 13 amino acids. The whole variable domain, remainder taken from reference TRBV7-8 and TRBJ2-7, is GAGVSQSPRYKVAKRGQDVALRCDPISGHVSLFWYQQALGQGPEFLTYFQNEAQLDKSGLPSDRFFAERPEGSVSTLKIQRTQQEDSAVYLCASSLVEACEQYFGPGTRLTVT.

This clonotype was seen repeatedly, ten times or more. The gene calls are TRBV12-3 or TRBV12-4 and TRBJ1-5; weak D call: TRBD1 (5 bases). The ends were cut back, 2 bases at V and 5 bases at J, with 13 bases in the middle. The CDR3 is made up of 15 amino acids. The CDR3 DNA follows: TGTGCCAGCAGTTTAACCGGGACTCTCCATCAGCCCCAGCATTTT. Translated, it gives CASSLTGTLHQPQHF.

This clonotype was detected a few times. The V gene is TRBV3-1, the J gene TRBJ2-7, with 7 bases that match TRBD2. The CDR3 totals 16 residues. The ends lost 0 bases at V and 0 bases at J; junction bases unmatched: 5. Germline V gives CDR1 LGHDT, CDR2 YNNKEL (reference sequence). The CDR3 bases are TGTGCCAGCAGCCAAGAAATTGGCGGGAGCTCCTACGAGCAGTACTTC. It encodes CASSQEIGGSSYEQYF.

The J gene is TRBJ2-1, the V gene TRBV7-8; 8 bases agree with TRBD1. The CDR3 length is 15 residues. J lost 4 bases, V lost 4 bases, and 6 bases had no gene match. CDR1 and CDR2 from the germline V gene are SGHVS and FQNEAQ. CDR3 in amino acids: CASSSGQGLYNEQFF. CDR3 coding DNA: TGTGCCAGCAGCTCCGGACAGGGACTTTACAATGAGCAGTTCTTC.

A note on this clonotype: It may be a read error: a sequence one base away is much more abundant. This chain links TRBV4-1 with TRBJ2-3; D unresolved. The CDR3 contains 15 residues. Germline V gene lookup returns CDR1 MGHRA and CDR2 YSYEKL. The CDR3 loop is CASGQDPNLPDTQYF. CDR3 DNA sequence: TGCGCCAGCGGCCAAGATCCTAACCTCCCAGATACGCAGTATTTT.

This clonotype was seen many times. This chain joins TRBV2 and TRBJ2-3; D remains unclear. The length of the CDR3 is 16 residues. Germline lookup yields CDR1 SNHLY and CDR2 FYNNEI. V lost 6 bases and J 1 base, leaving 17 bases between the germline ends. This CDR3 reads CASRHKAFRGTDTQYF. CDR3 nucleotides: TGTGCCAGCAGGCACAAAGCGTTCCGCGGCACAGATACGCAGTATTTT.

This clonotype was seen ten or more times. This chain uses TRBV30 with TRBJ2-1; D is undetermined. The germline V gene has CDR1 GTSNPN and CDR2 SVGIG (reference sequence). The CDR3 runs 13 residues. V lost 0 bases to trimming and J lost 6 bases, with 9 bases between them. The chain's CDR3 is CAWSVMDANEQFF. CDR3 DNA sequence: TGTGCCTGGAGTGTAATGGACGCCAATGAGCAGTTCTTC.

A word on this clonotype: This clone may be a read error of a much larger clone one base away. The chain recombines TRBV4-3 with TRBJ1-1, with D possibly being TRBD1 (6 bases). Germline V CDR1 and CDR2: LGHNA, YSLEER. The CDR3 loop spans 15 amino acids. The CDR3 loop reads CASSHSRGLTTEALF. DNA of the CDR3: TGCGCCAGCAGCCACTCTCGGGGGCTGACCACTGAAGCTCTCTTT.

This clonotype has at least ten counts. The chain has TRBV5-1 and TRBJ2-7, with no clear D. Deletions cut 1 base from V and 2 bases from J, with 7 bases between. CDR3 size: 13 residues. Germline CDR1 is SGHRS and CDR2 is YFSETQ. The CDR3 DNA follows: TGCGCCAGCAGCTTGCCCTTACCCTACGAGCAGTACTTC. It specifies CASSLPLPYEQYF.